This TCR beta chain was sequenced for a study of metastatic and nonmetastatic thyroid tumors. From germline, CDR1 is SGHNT and CDR2 YYREEE (reference sequence). V lost 7 bases to trimming and J lost 1 base; unmatched junction nucleotides: 14. CDR3 length: 18 residues. This clone has ten or more counts. The entire patient cohort was treatment-naive prior to thyroid surgery. TCRdb reanalyzed the PCR reads with MiXCR. The sample consists of around 22,000 clones, roughly a fifth of them appearing once. Sequences were obtained from blood. The source of this sequence is a male donor with papillary thyroid cancer or a benign thyroid nodule (not recorded which). Some clones in this sample may be carry-over from other donors' samples. The rearrangement uses TRBV5-4 and TRBJ2-6; 7 bases are shared with TRBD1. Here the CDR3 reads CASAAFGDRESGANVLTF. The CDR3 coding sequence is TGTGCCAGCGCAGCTTTTGGGGACAGAGAGTCTGGGGCCAACGTCCTGACTTTC.